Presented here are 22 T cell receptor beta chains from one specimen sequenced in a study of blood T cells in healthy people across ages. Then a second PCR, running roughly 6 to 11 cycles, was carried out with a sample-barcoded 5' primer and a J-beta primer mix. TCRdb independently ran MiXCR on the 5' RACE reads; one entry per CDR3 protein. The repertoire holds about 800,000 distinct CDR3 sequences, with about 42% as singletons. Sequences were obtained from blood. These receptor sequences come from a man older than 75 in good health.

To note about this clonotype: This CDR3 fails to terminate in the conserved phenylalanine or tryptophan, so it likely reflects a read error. The CDR3 sequence: CASSLVGRQTRQYL. CDR3 nucleotides: TGTGCCAGCAGTTTAGTCGGCAGGCAAACTCGGCAGTACTTA. V gene TRBV28 combines with J gene TRBJ2-7; no clear D gene. Trimming stripped 2 bases from V and 9 bases from J, with 17 bases between. Looked up from germline, CDR1 is MDHEN and CDR2 is SYDVKM. The CDR3 runs to 14 residues.

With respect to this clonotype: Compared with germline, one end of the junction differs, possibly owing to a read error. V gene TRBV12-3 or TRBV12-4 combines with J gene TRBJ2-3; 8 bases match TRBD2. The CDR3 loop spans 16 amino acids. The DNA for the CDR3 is TGCGCCAGCAGTTTCGGGACTAGAGGGACCCCAGATATGCAGTATTTT. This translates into CASSFGTRGTPDMQYF.

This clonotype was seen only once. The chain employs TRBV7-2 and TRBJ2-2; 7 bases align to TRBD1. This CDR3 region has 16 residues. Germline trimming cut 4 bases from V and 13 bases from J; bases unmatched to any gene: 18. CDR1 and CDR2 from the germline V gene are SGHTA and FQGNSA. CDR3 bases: TGTGCCAGCAGCTCGATAACAGGGGTCAACGTCCAGGGGCTGTTTTTT. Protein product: CASSSITGVNVQGLFF.

CDR3 DNA: TGCGCCAGCAGTGAGTTTAATCCCTTTATCTCCTACAATGAGCAGTTCTTC. Translation gives CASSEFNPFISYNEQFF. V is TRBV10-2 and J is TRBJ2-1; D call uncertain. Germline V gene sequence: CDR1 WSHSY, CDR2 SAAADI. The CDR3 runs to 17 residues. Trimming shortened V by 1 base and J by 0 bases, and 13 bases separated the two germline ends.

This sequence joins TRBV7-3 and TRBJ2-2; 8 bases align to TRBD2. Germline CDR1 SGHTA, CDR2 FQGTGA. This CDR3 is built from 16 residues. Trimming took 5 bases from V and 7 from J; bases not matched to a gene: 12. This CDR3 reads CASSPRRSSGRGELFF. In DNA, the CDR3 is TGTGCCAGCAGCCCGAGACGGTCTAGCGGGCGCGGGGAGCTGTTTTTT.

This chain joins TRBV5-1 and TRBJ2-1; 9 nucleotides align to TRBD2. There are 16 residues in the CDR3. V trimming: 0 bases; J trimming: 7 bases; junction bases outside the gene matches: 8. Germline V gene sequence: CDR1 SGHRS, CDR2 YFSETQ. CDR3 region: CASSLDISGSWNEQFF. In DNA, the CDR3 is TGCGCCAGCAGCTTGGATATTAGCGGGAGCTGGAATGAGCAGTTCTTC. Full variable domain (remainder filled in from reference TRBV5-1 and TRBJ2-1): KAGVTQTPRYLIKTRGQQVTLSCSPISGHRSVSWYQQTPGQGLQFLFEYFSETQRNKGNFPGRFSGRQFSNSRSEMNVSTLELGDSALYLCASSLDISGSWNEQFFGPGTRLTVL.

CDR3 loop: CAWGQLLNEKLFF. The CDR3 nucleotides are TGTGCCTGGGGACAGCTTCTGAATGAAAAACTGTTTTTT. The V gene is TRBV30, the J gene TRBJ1-4; maybe TRBD1 (6 bases). CDR3 length equals 13 residues. Germline CDR1 GTSNPN, CDR2 SVGIG (reference sequence). Between the trimmed V and J ends, which lost 5 bases and 5 bases, there was a span of 12 bases. Supplemented by reference TRBV30 and TRBJ1-4, the full variable domain reads SQTIHQWPATLVQPVGSPLSLECTVEGTSNPNLYWYRQAAGRGLQLLFYSVGIGQISSEVPQNLSASRPQDRQFILSSKKLLLSDSGFYLCAWGQLLNEKLFFGSGTQLSVL.

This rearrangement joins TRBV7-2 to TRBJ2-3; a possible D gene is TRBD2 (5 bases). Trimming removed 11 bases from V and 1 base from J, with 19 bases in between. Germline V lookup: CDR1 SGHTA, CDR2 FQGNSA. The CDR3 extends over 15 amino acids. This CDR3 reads CAGGLRLGGTDTQYF. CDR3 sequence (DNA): TGTGCCGGCGGCCTCAGGCTCGGGGGCACAGATACGCAGTATTTT.

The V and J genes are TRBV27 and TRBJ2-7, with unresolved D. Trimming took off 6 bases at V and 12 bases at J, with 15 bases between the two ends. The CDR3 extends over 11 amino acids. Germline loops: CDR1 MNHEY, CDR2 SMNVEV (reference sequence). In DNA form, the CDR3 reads TGTGCCAGCAGCCCCACTCGGGTGGGGTACTTC. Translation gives CASSPTRVGYF.

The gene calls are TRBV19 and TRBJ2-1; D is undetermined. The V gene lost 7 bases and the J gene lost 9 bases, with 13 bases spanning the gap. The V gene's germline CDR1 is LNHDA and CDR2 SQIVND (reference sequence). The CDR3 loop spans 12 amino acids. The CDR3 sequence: CASNEEPGEQFF. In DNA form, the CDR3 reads TGTGCCAGTAATGAAGAACCGGGTGAGCAGTTCTTC.

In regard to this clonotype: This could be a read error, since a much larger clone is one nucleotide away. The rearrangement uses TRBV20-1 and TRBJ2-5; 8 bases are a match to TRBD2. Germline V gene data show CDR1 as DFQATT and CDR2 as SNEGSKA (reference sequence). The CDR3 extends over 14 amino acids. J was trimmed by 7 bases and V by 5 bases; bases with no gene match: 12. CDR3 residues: CSAPPGLVTGTQYF. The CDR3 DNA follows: TGCAGTGCTCCTCCGGGACTAGTTACAGGGACCCAGTACTTC.

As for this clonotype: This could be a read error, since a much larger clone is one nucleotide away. In nucleotides, the CDR3 is TGTGCCAGCGCGACAGGTAGGGGCTACACCTTC. Translation gives CASATGRGYTF. The chain uses TRBV18 and TRBJ1-2, with D perhaps matching TRBD1 (6 bases). The CDR3 sequence is 11 residues long. CDR1 KGHSH and CDR2 LQKENI come from the germline V gene. The V gene lost 8 bases and the J gene lost 8 bases, with 12 bases spanning the gap.

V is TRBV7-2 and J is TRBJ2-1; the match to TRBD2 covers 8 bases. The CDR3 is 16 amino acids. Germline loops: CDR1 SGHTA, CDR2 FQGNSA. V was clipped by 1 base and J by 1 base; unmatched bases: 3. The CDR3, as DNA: TGTGCCAGCAGCTTAGTAACGGGAGGGTCCTACAATGAGCAGTTCTTC. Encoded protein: CASSLVTGGSYNEQFF.

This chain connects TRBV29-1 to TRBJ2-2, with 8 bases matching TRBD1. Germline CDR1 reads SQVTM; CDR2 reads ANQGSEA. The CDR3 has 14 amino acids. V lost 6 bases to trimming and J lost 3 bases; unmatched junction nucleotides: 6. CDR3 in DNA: TGCAGCGTCGATCAGACAGGGGACACCGGGGAGCTGTTTTTT. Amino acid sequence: CSVDQTGDTGELFF.

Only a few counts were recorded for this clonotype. CDR3 amino acids: CASSPRDRSSSYEQYF. The DNA of the CDR3 is TGCGCCAGCAGCCCCCGGGACCGATCCAGCTCCTACGAGCAGTACTTC. V is TRBV5-1 and J is TRBJ2-7, with D tentatively TRBD1 or TRBD2 (5 bases each). The germline gives CDR1 SGHRS, CDR2 YFSETQ. Trimming left V 4 bases short and J 0 bases short, with 17 bases between. The CDR3 consists of 16 residues. Using reference TRBV5-1 and TRBJ2-7 for the parts outside the CDR3, the full variable domain is KAGVTQTPRYLIKTRGQQVTLSCSPISGHRSVSWYQQTPGQGLQFLFEYFSETQRNKGNFPGRFSGRQFSNSRSEMNVSTLELGDSALYLCASSPRDRSSSYEQYFGPGTRLTVT.

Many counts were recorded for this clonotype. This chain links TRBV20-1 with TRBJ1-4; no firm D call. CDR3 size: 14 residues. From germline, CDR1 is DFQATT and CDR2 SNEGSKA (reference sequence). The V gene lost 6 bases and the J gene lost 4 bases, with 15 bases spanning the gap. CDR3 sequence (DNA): TGCAGTGCGGCCGGTCCCCCGGGTAATGAAAAACTGTTTTTT. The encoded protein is CSAAGPPGNEKLFF.

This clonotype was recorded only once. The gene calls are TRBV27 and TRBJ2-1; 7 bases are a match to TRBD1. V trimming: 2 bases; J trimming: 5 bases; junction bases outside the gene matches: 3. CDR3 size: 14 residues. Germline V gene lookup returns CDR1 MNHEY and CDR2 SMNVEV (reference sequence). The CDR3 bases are TGTGCCAGCAGTTTAAGGGACAGTGACAATGAGCAGTTCTTC. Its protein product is CASSLRDSDNEQFF.

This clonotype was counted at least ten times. CDR3 loop: CASSQTGGIYNEQFF. The DNA of the CDR3 is TGTGCCAGCAGCCAAACGGGAGGGATATACAATGAGCAGTTCTTC. The chain links TRBV4-2 to TRBJ2-1, with 8 bases matching TRBD2. Germline-derived CDR1 and CDR2 are LGHNA and YNFKEQ. CDR3 length: 15 amino acids. J was trimmed by 4 bases and V by 2 bases; bases with no gene match: 4.

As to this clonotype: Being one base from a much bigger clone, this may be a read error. CDR3 sequence reads: CAICESPGTGSEQYF. CDR3 sequence (DNA): TGTGCCATCTGTGAGTCTCCGGGGACAGGGTCCGAGCAGTACTTC. This chain uses TRBV10-3 with TRBJ2-7; 9 positions match TRBD1. Germline CDR1 ENHRY, CDR2 SYGVKD. The CDR3 is 15 residues long.

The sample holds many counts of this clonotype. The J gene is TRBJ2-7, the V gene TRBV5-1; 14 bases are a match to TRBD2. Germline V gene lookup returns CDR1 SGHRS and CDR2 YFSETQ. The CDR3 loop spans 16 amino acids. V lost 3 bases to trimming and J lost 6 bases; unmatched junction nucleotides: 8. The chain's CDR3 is CASSSGTSGRVGEQYF. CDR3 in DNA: TGCGCCAGCAGCTCAGGGACTAGCGGGAGAGTTGGCGAGCAGTACTTC.

DNA for the CDR3: TGCAGTGCTAGAGAGGCCGGGACAGGGGGGTACGAGCAGTACTTC. This gives the protein CSAREAGTGGYEQYF. J is TRBJ2-7 and V is TRBV20-1; TRBD1 matches 11 bases. The trim removed 0 bases at V and 4 bases at J, leaving 5 bases unmatched. The CDR3 is 15 amino acids. Germline loops: CDR1 DFQATT, CDR2 SNEGSKA (reference sequence).

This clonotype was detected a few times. CDR3 residues: CSAVQGGEDTQYF. As DNA, the CDR3 is TGCAGTGCCGTCCAAGGCGGGGAAGATACGCAGTATTTT. This chain connects TRBV20-1 to TRBJ2-3; D may be TRBD2 (6 bases). The CDR3 is 13 residues long. Germline CDR1 is DFQATT and CDR2 is SNEGSKA (reference sequence). The V gene lost 6 bases and the J gene lost 5 bases, with 15 bases spanning the gap.